Below are 20 T cell receptor beta chains sequenced from a single sample in a study of OX40 agonist ivuxolimab in advanced cancers. Some clones are missing from TCRdb's copy, which holds only in-frame ones; the method was immunoSEQ multiplex PCR. The sample contains tens of thousands of clones, about 89% of which appear only once. The sequenced sample was CD4+ or CD8+ T cells sorted from blood, obtained in a trial of the OX40 agonist ivuxolimab. Every receptor here comes from an adult with an advanced solid tumor such as melanoma, head and neck, liver or kidney cancer.

This rearrangement joins TRBV15 to TRBJ1-5, with D unresolved. Germline V gene lookup returns CDR1 LNHNV and CDR2 YYDKDF (reference sequence). The CDR3 has 17 amino acids. Trimming cost V 5 bases and J 1 base, with 18 bases left between them. The CDR3 DNA follows: TGTGCCACCAGCGACATTCGAGATGTGTGGAGCAATCAGCCCCAGCATTTT. It is translated as CATSDIRDVWSNQPQHF.

V usage is TRBV5-1 and J usage is TRBJ2-7; 8 nucleotides agree with TRBD1. V shed 3 bases and J 2 bases; nucleotides not matched to a gene: 7. CDR3 size: 15 residues. Germline CDR1 reads SGHRS; CDR2 reads YFSETQ. For the CDR3, the DNA is TGCGCCAGCAGCTGGGACAGGATATCCCCCTACGAGCAGTACTTC. It codes for CASSWDRISPYEQYF.

The chain combines TRBV4-1 with TRBJ2-1; D is ambiguous. The CDR3 is made up of 13 amino acids. Between the trimmed V and J ends, which lost 4 bases and 8 bases, there was a span of 12 bases. Germline lookup yields CDR1 MGHRA and CDR2 YSYEKL. CDR3 nucleotides: TGCGCCAGCAGCCCGCCTAGTATCTATGAGCAGTTCTTC. Translated, it gives CASSPPSIYEQFF.

This chain links TRBV4-1 with TRBJ1-1, with TRBD1 as a possible D gene (6 bases). This CDR3 region has 16 residues. The germline V and J ends were trimmed by 0 bases and 4 bases, with 15 bases remaining between them. Germline V gene sequence: CDR1 MGHRA, CDR2 YSYEKL. Here the CDR3 reads CASSQDQGQLGTEAFF. CDR3 coding DNA: TGCGCCAGCAGCCAAGATCAAGGACAGCTTGGCACTGAAGCTTTCTTT.

This rearrangement joins TRBV4-2 to TRBJ2-2; D might be TRBD1 or TRBD2, each matching 6 bases. This CDR3 comprises 15 residues. CDR1 is LGHNA, CDR2 YNFKEQ, per germline. Between the trimmed V and J ends, which lost 4 bases and 7 bases, there was a span of 16 bases. CDR3 DNA sequence: TGTGCCAGCAGCCTTGAAGGGGGGACCGGCGGGGAGCTGTTTTTT. Encoded protein: CASSLEGGTGGELFF.

V usage is TRBV4-1 and J usage is TRBJ2-1; 7 bases line up with TRBD2. CDR3 size: 14 residues. The germline V gene encodes CDR1 MGHRA and CDR2 YSYEKL. Trimming took 5 bases from V and 0 from J; bases not matched to a gene: 1. The CDR3 region is CASSGGDSYNEQFF. The CDR3 DNA is TGCGCCAGCAGCGGGGGGGACTCCTACAATGAGCAGTTCTTC.

This chain joins TRBV13 and TRBJ1-1; 11 bases match TRBD1. J was trimmed by 4 bases and V by 5 bases; bases with no gene match: 3. The germline gives CDR1 PRHDT, CDR2 FYEKMQ (reference sequence). The length of the CDR3 is 14 residues. This CDR3 reads CASSTGQGGTEAFF. The DNA of the CDR3 is TGTGCCAGCAGCACGGGACAGGGGGGCACTGAAGCTTTCTTT.

This chain joins TRBV9 and TRBJ2-5; perhaps D is TRBD1 or TRBD2 (5 bases each). The V gene lost 0 bases and the J gene lost 5 bases, with 17 bases spanning the gap. Germline V gene lookup returns CDR1 SGDLS and CDR2 YYNGEE. The CDR3 is 16 residues long. DNA of the CDR3: TGTGCCAGCAGCGTAGGAGGGGCAGGAATCGCGGAGACCCAGTACTTC. It specifies CASSVGGAGIAETQYF.

The chain links TRBV4-1 to TRBJ1-1; D not certain. Trimming took 6 bases from V and 3 from J, leaving 23 bases between them. CDR3 size: 17 residues. The germline gives CDR1 MGHRA, CDR2 YSYEKL. The CDR3 DNA sequence: TGCGCCAGCAGGAGGGCTACCGGGGTAGCAAGGGACACTGAAGCTTTCTTT. This translates into CASRRATGVARDTEAFF.

The count of this clone is one. The J gene is TRBJ2-1, the V gene TRBV27; 7 nucleotides align to TRBD2. Germline assignment: CDR1 MNHEY and CDR2 SMNVEV (reference sequence). Unmatched junction bases numbered 6, after V lost 4 bases and J lost 6 bases. CDR3 size: 14 residues. The CDR3 coding sequence is TGTGCCAGCAGTTCTAGCGGTTGGGGCAATGAGCAGTTCTTC. It translates to CASSSSGWGNEQFF.

This clone was seen a few times. The rearrangement uses TRBV5-6 and TRBJ2-2; D perhaps matches TRBD2 (5 bases). The CDR3 has 13 amino acids. Trimming stripped 5 bases from V and 5 bases from J, with 10 bases between. The germline CDR1 and CDR2 sequences are SGHDT and YYEEEE. The CDR3 bases are TGTGCCAGCAGACCTACTAGGACCGGGGAGCTGTTTTTT. This encodes CASRPTRTGELFF.

The J gene is TRBJ1-1, the V gene TRBV6-5; TRBD1 matches at 11 bases. CDR1 and CDR2 from the germline V gene are MNHEY and SVGAGI. This CDR3 has 14 amino acids. With 4 bases clipped from V and 7 bases from J, the junction kept 5 bases outside the gene matches. CDR3 residues: CASSSFGTGGEAFF. Written as DNA, the CDR3 is TGTGCCAGCAGTTCCTTCGGGACAGGGGGTGAAGCTTTCTTT.

This chain connects TRBV15 to TRBJ1-5; no clear D gene. The CDR3 is 13 amino acids. Germline V lookup: CDR1 LNHNV, CDR2 YYDKDF (reference sequence). The V end was cut by 5 bases, the J end by 4 bases, with 9 bases between. The CDR3 sequence is CATSARPNQPQHF. Written as DNA, the CDR3 is TGTGCCACCAGCGCGCGGCCGAATCAGCCCCAGCATTTT.

The chain carries TRBV6-5 and TRBJ2-5, with D maybe TRBD2 (5 bases). V shed 1 base and J shed 1 base, with 7 bases lying between them. Germline-derived CDR1 and CDR2 are MNHEY and SVGAGI. CDR3 length: 14 amino acids. CDR3 in amino acids: CASSYWGAQETQYF. The DNA for the CDR3 is TGTGCCAGCAGTTACTGGGGAGCCCAAGAGACCCAGTACTTC.

The gene calls are TRBV7-2 and TRBJ2-3, with no clear D. The length of the CDR3 is 14 residues. Trimming took off 5 bases at V and 6 bases at J, with 15 bases between the two ends. The germline CDR1 and CDR2 sequences are SGHTA and FQGNSA. CDR3 region: CASSLNPDIDTQYF. The CDR3 DNA follows: TGTGCCAGCAGCCTTAACCCCGACATTGATACGCAGTATTTT.

The chain has TRBV4-3 and TRBJ1-3; no reliable D call. The V and J ends lost 0 bases and 1 base respectively, with 7 bases between them. The CDR3 is 15 amino acids. Germline assignment: CDR1 LGHNA and CDR2 YSLEER. The CDR3 DNA is TGCGCCAGCAGCCAAGAGTTCAGATCTGGAAACACCATATATTTT. Protein: CASSQEFRSGNTIYF.

This clone was counted once. J is TRBJ1-1 and V is TRBV4-2, with unresolved D. The germline V gene has CDR1 LGHNA and CDR2 YNFKEQ. CDR3 length: 15 residues. V lost 1 base to trimming and J lost 3 bases, with 12 bases between them. CDR3 bases: TGTGCCAGCAGCCAAGTTTCCGGACGAGACACTGAAGCTTTCTTT. This codes for CASSQVSGRDTEAFF.

This clone has only a few counts. The chain uses TRBV7-9 and TRBJ2-2; D perhaps matches TRBD1 (6 bases). The germline V and J ends were trimmed by 5 bases and 6 bases, with 10 bases remaining between them. CDR3 length: 13 amino acids. Germline CDR1 and CDR2: SEHNR and FQNEAQ (reference sequence). The CDR3: CASSEYRAGELFF. The CDR3 nucleotides are TGTGCCAGCAGCGAATACAGGGCCGGGGAGCTGTTTTTT.

The chain uses TRBV6-5 and TRBJ1-1; D uncertain. The CDR3 totals 13 residues. Germline loops: CDR1 MNHEY, CDR2 SVGAGI. Trimming cost V 4 bases and J 4 bases, with 10 bases left between them. The CDR3 reads CASSCDSGTEAFF. In DNA, the CDR3 is TGTGCCAGCAGTTGCGACTCGGGCACTGAAGCTTTCTTT.

The J gene is TRBJ1-1, the V gene TRBV19; TRBD1 matches 9 bases. CDR3 length equals 15 residues. V lost 5 bases, J lost 6 bases, and 10 bases stayed unmatched. Germline loops: CDR1 LNHDA, CDR2 SQIVND (reference sequence). The CDR3 sequence is CASSQGQGMGAEAFF. DNA of the CDR3: TGTGCCAGTAGTCAGGGACAGGGAATGGGAGCTGAAGCTTTCTTT.